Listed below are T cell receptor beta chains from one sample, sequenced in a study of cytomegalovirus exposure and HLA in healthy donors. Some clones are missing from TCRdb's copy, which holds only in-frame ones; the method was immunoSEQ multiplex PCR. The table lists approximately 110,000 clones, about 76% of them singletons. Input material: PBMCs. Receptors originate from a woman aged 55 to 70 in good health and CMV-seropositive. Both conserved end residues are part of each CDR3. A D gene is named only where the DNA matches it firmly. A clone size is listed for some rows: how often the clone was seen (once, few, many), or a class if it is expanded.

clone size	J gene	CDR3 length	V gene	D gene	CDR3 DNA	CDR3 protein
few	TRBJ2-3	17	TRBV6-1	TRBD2	TGTGCCAGCAGTGAAAATTTTGGCGGGGGTGGCACAGATACGCAGTATTTT	CASSENFGGGGTDTQYF
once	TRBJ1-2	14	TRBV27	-	TGTGCCAGCAGTTTCCAGGGGAGTCCTCGTGGCTACACCTTC	CASSFQGSPRGYTF
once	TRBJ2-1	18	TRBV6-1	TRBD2	TGTGCCAGCAGTGATAGGCCTAGCGGGGGGGCCCCCTACAATGAGCAGTTCTTC	CASSDRPSGGAPYNEQFF
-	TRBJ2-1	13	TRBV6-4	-	TGTGCCAGCAGTGACGACTCGAGTAGAAGACAGTTCTTC	CASSDDSSRRQFF
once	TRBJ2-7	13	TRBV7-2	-	TGTGCCAGCAGCTTACTGGGCAGGGCCGAGCAGTACTTC	CASSLLGRAEQYF
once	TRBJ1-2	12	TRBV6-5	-	TGTGCCAGCAGGGCAGTTAACTATGGCTACACCTTC	CASRAVNYGYTF
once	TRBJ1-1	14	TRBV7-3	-	TGTGCCAGCAGCCCAGGTGGCGAGTACACTGAAGCTTTCTTT	CASSPGGEYTEAFF
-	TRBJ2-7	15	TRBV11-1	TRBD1	TGTGCCAGCAGCCCGGGACAGGGCGACTCCTACGAGCAGTACTTC	CASSPGQGDSYEQYF
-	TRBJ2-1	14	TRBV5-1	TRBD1	TGCGCCAGCAGCTTGGGACAGGGCAACAATGAGCAGTTCTTC	CASSLGQGNNEQFF
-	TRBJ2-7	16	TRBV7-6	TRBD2	TGTGCCAGCAGTCCCCAGGGCGGGGGGACCTCCTACGAGCAGTACTTC	CASSPQGGGTSYEQYF
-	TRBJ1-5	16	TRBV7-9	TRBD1	TGTGCCAGCAGCGGCCCCTCGGGACAGGGTGCTCAGCCCCAGCATTTT	CASSGPSGQGAQPQHF
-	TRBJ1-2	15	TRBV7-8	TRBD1	TGTGCCAGCAGCTTAAAGAGGGCAGGGGGCGCTGGCTACACCTTC	CASSLKRAGGAGYTF
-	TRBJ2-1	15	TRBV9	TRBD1	TGTGCCAGCAGCGTAGAGGGCAGGGACAGTAATGAGCAGTTCTTC	CASSVEGRDSNEQFF
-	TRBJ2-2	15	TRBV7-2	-	TGTGCCAGCACCCCCTGGGGCCGGAACACCGGGGAGCTGTTTTTT	CASTPWGRNTGELFF
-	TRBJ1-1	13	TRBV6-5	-	TGTGCCAGCAGTTACTCTGACAGGACCGAAGCTTTCTTT	CASSYSDRTEAFF
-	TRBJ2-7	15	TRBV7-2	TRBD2	TGTGCCAGCAGCGCGACTAGCGGGGGGGGTACCGAGCAGTACTTC	CASSATSGGGTEQYF
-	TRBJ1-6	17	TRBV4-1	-	TGCGCCAGCAGCCAAGCCCTCCTCAGGGGTCGGGATTCACCCCTCCACTTT	CASSQALLRGRDSPLHF
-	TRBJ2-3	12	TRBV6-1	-	TGTGCCAGCAGACTTGACACAGATACGCAGTATTTT	CASRLDTDTQYF
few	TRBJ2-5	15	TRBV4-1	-	TGCGCCAGCAGCCTTAGGACAGGCCGAACGGGGGAGCAGTACTTC	CASSLRTGRTGEQYF
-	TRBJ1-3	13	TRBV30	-	TGTGCCCTCACCAGGGAATCTGGAAACACCATATATTTT	CALTRESGNTIYF
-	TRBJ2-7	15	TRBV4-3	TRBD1	TGCGCCAGCAGCCAAGATATGAGCAGGGGGTACGAGCAGTACTTC	CASSQDMSRGYEQYF
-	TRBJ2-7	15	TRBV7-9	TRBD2	TGTGCCAGCAGCTTCCTAGCGGGGGCGGCCTACGAGCAGTACTTC	CASSFLAGAAYEQYF
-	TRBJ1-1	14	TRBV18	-	TGTGCCAGCTCACCGACAAATATGAACACTGAAGCTTTCTTT	CASSPTNMNTEAFF
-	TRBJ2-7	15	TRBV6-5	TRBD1	TGTGCCAGCAGCCGAGACGTCGGACAGGGGACCGAGCAGTACTTC	CASSRDVGQGTEQYF
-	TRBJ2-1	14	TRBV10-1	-	TGCGCCAGCAGTGGTAAGACTAGGTACAATGAGCAGTTCTTC	CASSGKTRYNEQFF
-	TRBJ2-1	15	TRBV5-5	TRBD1	TGTGCCAGCAGCCACGGACAGGGGGCTCGGGTTGTTTGGTTCTTC	CASSHGQGARVVWFF
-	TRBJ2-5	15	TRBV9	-	TGTGCCAGCAGCCCTCAGACAGGAACTCAAGAGACCCAGTACTTC	CASSPQTGTQETQYF
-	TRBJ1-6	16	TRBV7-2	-	TGTGCCAGCAGCCTCGCGGGGGGAGGTAGTAATTCACCCCTCCACTTT	CASSLAGGGSNSPLHF
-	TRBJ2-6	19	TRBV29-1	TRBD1	TGCAGCGTCGCTGGGACAGGGGGCGGGATAAGCTCTGGGGCCAACGTCCTGACTTTC	CSVAGTGGGISSGANVLTF
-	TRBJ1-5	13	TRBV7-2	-	TGTGCCAGCAATATCGGTGGCAATCAGCCCCAGCATTTT	CASNIGGNQPQHF
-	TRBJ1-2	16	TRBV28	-	TGTGCCAGCAGTTTATCCAGGGAGGGAATTAACTATGGCTACACCTTC	CASSLSREGINYGYTF
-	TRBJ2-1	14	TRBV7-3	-	TGTGCCAGCAGCGCACTCGGGGGAATCAATGAGCAGTTCTTC	CASSALGGINEQFF
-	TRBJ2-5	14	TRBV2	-	TGTGCCAGCAGTGGTGAGGGAGCAAAAGAGACCCAGTACTTC	CASSGEGAKETQYF
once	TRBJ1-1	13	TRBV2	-	TGTGCCAGCAGTAAGGGAGGGTGGGCTGAAGCTTTCTTT	CASSKGGWAEAFF
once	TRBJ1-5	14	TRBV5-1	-	TGCGCCAGCTCGGAGGGAAGCAGCAATCAGCCCCAGCATTTT	CASSEGSSNQPQHF
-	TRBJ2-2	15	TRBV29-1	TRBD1	TGCAGCGTGCGGGGACAGGGGGGATCCGCCGGGGAGCTGTTTTTT	CSVRGQGGSAGELFF
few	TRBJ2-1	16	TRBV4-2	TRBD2	TGTGCCAGCAGCCAAGATGGCGGGGGGGCCCCCGATGAGCAGTTCTTC	CASSQDGGGAPDEQFF